The 3 T cell receptor beta chains reported below all come from one sample, sequenced in a study of Ad26.COV2.S vaccination and SARS-CoV-2 variants. Sequencing used immunoSEQ multiplex PCR; TCRdb keeps in-frame clones, though not all of them. This table has around 450,000 clones, approximately 90% appearing once. Treatment here: 19 received Ad26.COV2.S at low or high dose, single or two shots; 5 received placebo; per-sample allocation not given. Sampling was performed 63 days after the first vaccine or placebo injection. The sequencing here drew on peripheral blood, taken in a trial of Ad26.COV2.S vaccine versus placebo. Receptors were obtained from a person between 18 and 65 years old who received the Ad26.COV2.S COVID-19 vaccine or a placebo.

CDR3 amino acids: CASMTTQLTEAFF. DNA for the CDR3: TGTGCCAGTATGACGACCCAACTCACTGAAGCTTTCTTT. J is TRBJ1-1 and V is TRBV19, with D unclear. The germline V and J ends were trimmed by 7 bases and 4 bases, with 13 bases remaining between them. CDR3 length: 13 residues. Germline-derived CDR1 and CDR2 are LNHDA and SQIVND (reference sequence).

The genes are TRBV4-2 and TRBJ1-4; TRBD1 might be the D (6 bases). The V gene's germline CDR1 is LGHNA and CDR2 YNFKEQ. V gave up 6 bases and J gave up 0 bases, with 26 bases separating them. The CDR3 covers 20 residues. CDR3 protein: CASSVQGRGAGPSTNEKLFF. The CDR3 region has the DNA TGTGCCAGCAGTGTCCAAGGGAGGGGGGCAGGACCCTCAACTAATGAAAAACTGTTTTTT.

The CDR3 DNA reads as TGTGCCAGCAGCAGTGGAGGGAACGAATGTAGTGGCTACACCTTC. This sequence encodes CASSSGGNECSGYTF. V usage is TRBV21-1 and J usage is TRBJ1-2. TRBV21-1 is classified as a pseudogene. The CDR3 has 15 amino acids.